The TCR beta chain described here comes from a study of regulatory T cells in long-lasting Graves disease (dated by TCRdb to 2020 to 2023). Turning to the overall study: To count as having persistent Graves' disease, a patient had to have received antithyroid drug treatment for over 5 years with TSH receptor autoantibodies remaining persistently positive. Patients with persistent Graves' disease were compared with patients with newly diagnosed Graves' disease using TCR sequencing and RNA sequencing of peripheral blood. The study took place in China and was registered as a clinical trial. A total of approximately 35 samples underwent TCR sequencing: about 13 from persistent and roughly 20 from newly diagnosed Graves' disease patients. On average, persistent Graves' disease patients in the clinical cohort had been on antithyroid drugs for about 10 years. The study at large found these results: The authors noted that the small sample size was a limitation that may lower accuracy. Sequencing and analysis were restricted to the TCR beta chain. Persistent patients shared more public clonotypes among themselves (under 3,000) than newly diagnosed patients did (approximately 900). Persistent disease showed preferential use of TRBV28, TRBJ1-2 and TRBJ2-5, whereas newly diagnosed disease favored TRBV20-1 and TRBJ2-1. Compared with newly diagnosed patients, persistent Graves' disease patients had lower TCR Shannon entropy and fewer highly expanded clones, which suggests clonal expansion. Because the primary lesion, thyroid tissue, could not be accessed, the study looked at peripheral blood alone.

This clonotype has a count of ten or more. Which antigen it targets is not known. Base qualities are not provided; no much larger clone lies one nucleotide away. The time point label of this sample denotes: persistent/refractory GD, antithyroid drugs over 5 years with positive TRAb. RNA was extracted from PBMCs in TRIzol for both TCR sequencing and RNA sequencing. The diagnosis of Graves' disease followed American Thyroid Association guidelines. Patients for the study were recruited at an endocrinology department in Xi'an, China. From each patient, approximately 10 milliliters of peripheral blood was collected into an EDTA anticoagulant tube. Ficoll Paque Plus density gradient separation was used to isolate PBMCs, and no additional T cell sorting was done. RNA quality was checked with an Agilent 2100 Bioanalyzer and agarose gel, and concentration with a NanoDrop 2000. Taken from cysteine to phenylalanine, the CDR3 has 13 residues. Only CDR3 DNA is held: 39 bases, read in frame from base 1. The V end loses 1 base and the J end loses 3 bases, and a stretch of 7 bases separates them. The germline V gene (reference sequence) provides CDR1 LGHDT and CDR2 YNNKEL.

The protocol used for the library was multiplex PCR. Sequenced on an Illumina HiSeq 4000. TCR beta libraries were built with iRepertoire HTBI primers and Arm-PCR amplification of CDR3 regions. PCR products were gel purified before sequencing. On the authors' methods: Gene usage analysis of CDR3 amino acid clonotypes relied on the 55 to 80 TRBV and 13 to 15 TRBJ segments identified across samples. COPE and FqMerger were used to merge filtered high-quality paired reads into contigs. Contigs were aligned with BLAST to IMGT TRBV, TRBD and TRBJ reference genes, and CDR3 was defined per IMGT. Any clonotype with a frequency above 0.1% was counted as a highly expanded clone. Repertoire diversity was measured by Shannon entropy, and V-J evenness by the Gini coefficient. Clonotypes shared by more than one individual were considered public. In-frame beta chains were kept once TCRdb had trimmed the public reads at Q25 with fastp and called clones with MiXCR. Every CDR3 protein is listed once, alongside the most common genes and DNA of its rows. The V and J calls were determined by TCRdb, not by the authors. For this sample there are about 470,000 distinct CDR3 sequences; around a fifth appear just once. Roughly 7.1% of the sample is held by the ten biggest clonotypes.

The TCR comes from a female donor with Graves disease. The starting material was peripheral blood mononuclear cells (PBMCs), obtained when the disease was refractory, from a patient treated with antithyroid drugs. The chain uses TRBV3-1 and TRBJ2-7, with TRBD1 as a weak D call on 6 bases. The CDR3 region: CASSQGTDYEQYF. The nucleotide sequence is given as TGTGCCAGCAGCCAAGGGACAGACTACGAGCAGTACTTC.